This entry lists 5 T cell receptor beta chains sequenced from one sample in a study of shared clonotypes between healthy human individuals. Measured with immunoSEQ multiplex PCR; TCRdb has only the in-frame clones, and not every one. This table has over a million clones, about 77% appearing once. The specimen was memory CD4+ T cells sorted from blood. Subset described: CD45RA-negative fraction. The receptors derive from a man between 18 and 35 years old in good health.

This clone was seen more than once but under ten times. Other DNA sequences in the sample encode the same CDR3. The rearrangement uses TRBV18 and TRBJ2-7; D is perhaps TRBD1 or TRBD2 (5 bases each). Germline CDR1 and CDR2: KGHSH and LQKENI. There are 12 residues in the CDR3. Trimming stripped 2 bases from V and 6 bases from J, with 8 bases between. The CDR3 spells CASSPTGTEQYF. The CDR3 DNA follows: TGTGCCAGCTCACCAACCGGGACCGAGCAGTACTTC.

The rearrangement joins TRBV6-6 to TRBJ2-5, with a tentative D call TRBD2 (6 bases). The better agreement between TRBJ2-7 and the DNA end casts doubt on the J call. This CDR3 has 13 residues. Germline V CDR1 and CDR2: MNHNY, SVGAGI (reference sequence). CDR3 bases: TGTGCCACCACCGGGAGAGCGACCTACGAGCAGTACTTC. Protein product: CATTGRATYEQYF.

This clone appeared once. The J gene is TRBJ1-4, the V gene TRBV2; D unclear. The germline V and J ends were trimmed by 5 bases and 4 bases, with 11 bases remaining between them. This CDR3 is built from 14 residues. In germline, CDR1 is SNHLY, CDR2 FYNNEI. The CDR3 sequence: CASSLEIFNEKLFF. DNA for the CDR3: TGTGCCAGCAGTTTAGAGATATTTAATGAAAAACTGTTTTTT.

As to this clone: This specimen includes other DNA sequences encoding the same CDR3. The chain has TRBV30 and TRBJ2-7; D uncertain. The CDR3 length is 11 residues. Germline CDR1 and CDR2: GTSNPN and SVGIG (reference sequence). The germline V and J ends were trimmed by 1 base and 2 bases, with 3 bases remaining between them. The CDR3, as DNA: TGTGCCTGGAGTGACCCCTACGAGCAGTACTTC. Translated: CAWSDPYEQYF.

The gene calls are TRBV18 and TRBJ2-3, with D possibly matching TRBD2 (5 bases). CDR3 length: 15 residues. The germline V gene encodes CDR1 KGHSH and CDR2 LQKENI. The ends were cut back, 2 bases at V and 2 bases at J, with 11 bases in the middle. This chain's CDR3 is CASSPAGRLTDTQYF. The CDR3 nucleotides read TGTGCCAGCTCACCAGCGGGCAGACTCACAGATACGCAGTATTTT.